The table lists the clone carrying this T cell receptor beta chain with a few counts. Its cognate antigen is unknown. This entry belongs to a study of response to subunit inactivated influenza vaccine. General study findings and limits: Each seasonal flu vaccination may recruit only limited new T cells, authors suggested.

The CDR3 runs 13 residues. V was shortened by 6 bases and J by 1 base, with 9 bases between the two germline ends. CDR1 and CDR2 (germline): WSHSY, SAAADI. TCRdb ran MiXCR on the RT-PCR reads and lists one entry per CDR3 protein. The data contain a few hundred thousand distinct CDR3 sequences, around a fifth of them singletons. The rearrangement uses TRBV10-2 and TRBJ1-1; D gene ambiguous. The sequences come from PBMCs from blood, collected less than 22 months after vaccination. The sequence came from a man aged 50 to 75 who received an inactivated influenza vaccine. CDR3 loop: CASRAQANTEAFF. The CDR3 DNA is TGCGCCAGCAGGGCGCAGGCGAACACTGAAGCTTTCTTT.